Below, one T cell receptor (beta chain) is given with its context. Expressed TCRB transcripts got sequenced, as all isolated RNA was reverse transcribed. Clones were sequenced by immunoSEQ multiplex PCR, and TCRdb holds only the in-frame ones, with some missing. This table has hundreds of thousands of clones, 7.5% to 9% appearing once. The sample belongs to a study of beta chain features in type 1 diabetes. The sample was central memory CD4+ T cells from blood. The origin of this receptor is a woman between 18 and 29 years old in good health.

The CDR3 reads CASRTSGSYNEQFF. The CDR3 nucleotides are TGTGCCAGCCGGACTAGCGGGAGTTACAATGAGCAGTTCTTC. The rearrangement joins TRBV10-3 to TRBJ2-1; 13 bases line up with TRBD2. The CDR3 contains 14 residues. V gave up 10 bases and J gave up 4 bases; unmatched junction bases: 4. Germline CDR1 reads ENHRY; CDR2 reads SYGVKD.